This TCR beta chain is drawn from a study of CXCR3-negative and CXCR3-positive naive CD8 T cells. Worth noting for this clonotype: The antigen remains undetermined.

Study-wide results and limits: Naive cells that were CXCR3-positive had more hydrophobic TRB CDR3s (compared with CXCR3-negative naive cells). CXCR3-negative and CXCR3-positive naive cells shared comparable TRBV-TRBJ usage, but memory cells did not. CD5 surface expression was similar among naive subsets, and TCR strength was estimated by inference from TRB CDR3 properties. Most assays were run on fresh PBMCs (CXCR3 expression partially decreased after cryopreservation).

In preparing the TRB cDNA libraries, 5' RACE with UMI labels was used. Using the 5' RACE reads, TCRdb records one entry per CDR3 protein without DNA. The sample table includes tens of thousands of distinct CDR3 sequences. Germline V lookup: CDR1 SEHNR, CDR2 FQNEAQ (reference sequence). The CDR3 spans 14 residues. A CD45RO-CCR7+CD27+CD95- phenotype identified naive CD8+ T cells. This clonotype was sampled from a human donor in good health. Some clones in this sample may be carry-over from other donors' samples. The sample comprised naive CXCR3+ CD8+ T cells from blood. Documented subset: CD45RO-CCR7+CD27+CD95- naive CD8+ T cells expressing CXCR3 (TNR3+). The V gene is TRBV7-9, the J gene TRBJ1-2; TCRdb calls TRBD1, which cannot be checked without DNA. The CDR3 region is CASSLEGQGYGYTF.